This entry features one T cell receptor (beta chain) sequence. Trimming took 6 bases from V and 0 from J, leaving 8 bases between them. The CDR3 is 13 amino acids. The source of the sample is a study of blood T cell repertoires in COVID-19. Repertoires were generated with immunoSEQ multiplex PCR, while TCRdb's copy carries only in-frame clones and drops some. Of about 280,000 clones listed, approximately 86% are singletons. This sequence was found in a man aged 35 to 55 with active or convalescent COVID-19. The specimen sequenced was peripheral blood. The rearrangement uses TRBV12-3 or TRBV12-4 and TRBJ1-2, with D uncertain. CDR3 nucleotide sequence: TGTGCCAGCAGCTTACTAGCTAACTATGGCTACACCTTC. It encodes CASSLLANYGYTF.